This TCR beta chain was sequenced in a study of immune cell composition in non-small cell lung cancer. General study points: Tumour-associated clones >0.5% occurred in approximately 32% of adenocarcinomas, less than 80% of squamous.

Method: immunoSEQ multiplex PCR; TCRdb's copy keeps in-frame clones and lacks some. The sample consists of 5,500 to 7,500 clones, around 77% of them appearing once. Turning to this clone: The antigen is not known.

The CDR3 contains 14 residues. Germline V gene data show CDR1 as MDHEN and CDR2 as SYDVKM. V was cut by 3 bases and J by 4 bases, with 9 bases left in between. Normal lung was taken at the farthest possible site, at least 3 cm from tumour. Template was genomic DNA from frozen, unsorted single-cell suspensions. Sequenced input: non-adjacent lung tissue. The V call is TRBV28, the J call TRBJ1-4; D not certain. The source is a human donor with non-small cell lung cancer. The CDR3 sequence is CASSFRGGNEKLFF. The CDR3 DNA reads TGTGCCAGCAGTTTCCGGGGTGGTAATGAAAAACTGTTTTTT.